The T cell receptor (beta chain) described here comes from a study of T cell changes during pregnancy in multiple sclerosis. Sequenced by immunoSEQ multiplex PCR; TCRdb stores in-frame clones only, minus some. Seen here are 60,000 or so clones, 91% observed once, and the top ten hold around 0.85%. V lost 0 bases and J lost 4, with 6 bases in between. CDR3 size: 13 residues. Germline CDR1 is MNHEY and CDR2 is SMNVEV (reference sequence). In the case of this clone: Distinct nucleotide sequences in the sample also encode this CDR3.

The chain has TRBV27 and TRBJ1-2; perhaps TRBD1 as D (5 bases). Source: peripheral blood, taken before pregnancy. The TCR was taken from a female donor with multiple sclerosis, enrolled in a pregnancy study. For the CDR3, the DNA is TGTGCCAGCAGTTTATCGGGGGGCTATGGCTACACCTTC. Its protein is CASSLSGGYGYTF.